The rows below give T cell receptor beta chains drawn from one sample of a study of blood T cell repertoires in COVID-19. Clones were sequenced by immunoSEQ multiplex PCR, and TCRdb holds only the in-frame ones, with some missing. The sample includes approximately 200,000 clones, under 90% of them seen just once. The source material was PBMCs or T cells enriched from blood (not recorded which). The receptors shown here come from a man aged 55 to 70 who had recovered from COVID-19. Both conserved end residues are part of each CDR3. Each record gives: D gene, J gene, V gene, clone size, CDR3 length, CDR3 DNA, CDR3 protein. D genes are given only for firm matches. A clone size is listed for some rows: how often the clone was seen (once, few, many), or a class if it is expanded.

D: TRBD2
J: TRBJ2-1
V: TRBV5-1
size: -
length: 14
DNA: TGCGCCAGCAGACCGGGCCGGGGGGACAATGAGCAGTTCTTC
CDR3: CASRPGRGDNEQFF

D: TRBD2
J: TRBJ2-2
V: TRBV3-1/TRBV3-2
size: once
length: 14
DNA: TGTGCCAGCAGCCAACGGGGGGAGACCGGGGAGCTGTTTTTT
CDR3: CASSQRGETGELFF

D: -
J: TRBJ1-1
V: TRBV27
size: -
length: 14
DNA: TGTGCCAGCAGTTTATTACGCGGGAACACTGAAGCTTTCTTT
CDR3: CASSLLRGNTEAFF

D: -
J: TRBJ1-5
V: TRBV19
size: -
length: 16
DNA: TGTGCCAGTAGTATACAGGGGTCCTATAGCAATCAGCCCCAGCATTTT
CDR3: CASSIQGSYSNQPQHF

D: -
J: TRBJ2-7
V: TRBV30
size: once
length: 13
DNA: TGTGCCTGGAGTGTAGGAGGGGCGTACGAGCAGTACTTC
CDR3: CAWSVGGAYEQYF

D: -
J: TRBJ1-5
V: TRBV6-5
size: -
length: 14
DNA: TGTGCCAGCAGCCCAGACAGGTACAATCAGCCCCAGCATTTT
CDR3: CASSPDRYNQPQHF

D: -
J: TRBJ1-1
V: TRBV5-1
size: -
length: 13
DNA: TGCGCCAGCAGCGGGGGACAGAACACTGAAGCTTTCTTT
CDR3: CASSGGQNTEAFF

D: TRBD1
J: TRBJ2-7
V: TRBV13
size: -
length: 14
DNA: TGTGCCAGCAGCTTCCGACAGGGGAGCCACGAGCAGTACTTC
CDR3: CASSFRQGSHEQYF

D: -
J: TRBJ2-3
V: TRBV3-1/TRBV3-2
size: -
length: 13
DNA: TGTGCCAGCAGCCAAAGGAGTTCAGATACGCAGTATTTT
CDR3: CASSQRSSDTQYF

D: TRBD1
J: TRBJ2-7
V: TRBV12-5
size: -
length: 15
DNA: TGTGCTAGTGGCATTCCGGGACAGGGGAACTACGAGCAGTACTTC
CDR3: CASGIPGQGNYEQYF

D: -
J: TRBJ1-4
V: TRBV11-2
size: -
length: 13
DNA: TGTGCCAGCAGCTTACTACAGAATGAAAAACTGTTTTTT
CDR3: CASSLLQNEKLFF

D: -
J: TRBJ1-1
V: TRBV19
size: -
length: 14
DNA: TGTGCCAGTAGTATGAGGTTCCCAAACACTGAAGCTTTCTTT
CDR3: CASSMRFPNTEAFF

D: TRBD2
J: TRBJ2-3
V: TRBV20-1
size: -
length: 17
DNA: TGCAGTGCTAGTCATACGCCCGGGACTAGCGGGGCAGATACGCAGTATTTT
CDR3: CSASHTPGTSGADTQYF

D: -
J: TRBJ2-7
V: TRBV6-5
size: -
length: 13
DNA: TGTGCCAGCAGTCCAAATACAGGTTACGAGCAGTACTTC
CDR3: CASSPNTGYEQYF

D: -
J: TRBJ2-7
V: TRBV6-5
size: -
length: 14
DNA: TGTGCCAGCAGCCAGGACAGCCTACCCGGGGAGCAGTACTTC
CDR3: CASSQDSLPGEQYF

D: -
J: TRBJ2-1
V: TRBV6-5
size: -
length: 11
DNA: TGTGCCAGCAGTTATCTGGCTGAGCAGTTCTTC
CDR3: CASSYLAEQFF

D: -
J: TRBJ2-2
V: TRBV18
size: -
length: 17
DNA: TGTGCCAGCTCACCACCGTGGACACGTCGTGGCACCGGGGAGCTGTTTTTT
CDR3: CASSPPWTRRGTGELFF

D: TRBD1
J: TRBJ1-2
V: TRBV11-3
size: -
length: 14
DNA: TGTGCCAGCAGCCGCAGGACAGGACACTATGGCTACACCTTC
CDR3: CASSRRTGHYGYTF

D: TRBD2
J: TRBJ2-7
V: TRBV7-9
size: -
length: 15
DNA: TGTGCCAGCAGCTTCGGCGGGGGGGCCCCCTACGAGCAGTACTTC
CDR3: CASSFGGGAPYEQYF

D: -
J: TRBJ2-7
V: TRBV11-1
size: -
length: 13
DNA: TGTGCCAGCAGCTTTGTCGGGTCCTACGAGCAGTACTTC
CDR3: CASSFVGSYEQYF

D: TRBD1
J: TRBJ1-4
V: TRBV30
size: -
length: 13
DNA: TGTGCCTGGGAGGACAGGGGGTGGGAAAAACTGTTTTTT
CDR3: CAWEDRGWEKLFF

D: -
J: TRBJ2-2
V: TRBV24-1
size: few
length: 16
DNA: TGTGCCACCAGTGATTTGCTAGGTTATGCCACCGGGGAGCTGTTTTTT
CDR3: CATSDLLGYATGELFF